This T cell receptor (beta chain) emerged from a study of control samples from healthy donors and cancer patients. Germline CDR1 and CDR2: LNHDA and SQIVND (reference sequence). The CDR3 is 16 residues long. The ends lost 3 bases at V and 3 bases at J; junction bases unmatched: 4. This table comes from immunoSEQ multiplex PCR, and its TCRdb copy is limited to in-frame clones, with some not included. Altogether about 230,000 clones are present, roughly 82% being singletons, with the ten largest covering 10% to 15%. Sequencing input: PBMCs. This chain connects TRBV19 to TRBJ2-1, with 11 bases aligning to TRBD1. This sequence was found in a woman aged 55-69 years with lung cancer. The CDR3 loop reads CASSMTGTGGYNEQFF. CDR3 DNA: TGTGCCAGTAGTATGACCGGGACAGGGGGCTACAATGAGCAGTTCTTC.